Each of the 5 T cell receptor beta chains below was sequenced from the same sample in a study of cytomegalovirus exposure and HLA in healthy donors. In the PCR, 60 Vbeta and 13 Jbeta primers were used. Clones were read by immunoSEQ multiplex PCR, and TCRdb kept only the in-frame ones, dropping some. This table has about 96,000 clones, 65% to 75% appearing once. Material for sequencing was PBMCs. These receptors all stem from a female donor in good health and CMV-seropositive.

CDR3 region: CASSETGLTEKLFF. CDR3 bases: TGTGCCAGCAGTGAGACAGGGTTGACTGAAAAACTGTTTTTT. The gene calls are TRBV6-1 and TRBJ1-4; TRBD1 agrees at 7 bases. The CDR3 has 14 residues. Losses at the gene ends were 3 bases for V and 7 bases for J; bases not matched to a gene: 5. Germline lookup yields CDR1 MNHNS and CDR2 SASEGT.

The genes are TRBV5-1 and TRBJ1-4; D unclear. In germline, CDR1 is SGHRS, CDR2 YFSETQ. V dropped 0 bases and J dropped 10 bases, with 13 bases sitting between them. The CDR3 extends over 14 amino acids. The CDR3 protein is CASSLEALAGKLFF. The CDR3 nucleotides read TGCGCCAGCAGCTTGGAAGCCCTCGCGGGAAAACTGTTTTTT.

This chain connects TRBV2 to TRBJ2-1; TRBD1 agrees at 7 bases. Germline CDR1 and CDR2: SNHLY and FYNNEI. The CDR3 runs to 15 residues. J was trimmed by 4 bases and V by 4 bases; bases with no gene match: 7. DNA of the CDR3: TGTGCCAGCAGTGGACAGGGAAGAGGGTACAATGAGCAGTTCTTC. This sequence encodes CASSGQGRGYNEQFF.

This clone was found once. The chain's CDR3 is CASSDKAGGGSGNTIYF. Written as DNA, the CDR3 is TGTGCCAGCAGTGACAAGGCAGGGGGCGGCTCTGGAAACACCATATATTTT. The J gene is TRBJ1-3, the V gene TRBV2; TRBD1 matches 8 bases. CDR3 length equals 17 residues. Looked up from germline, CDR1 is SNHLY and CDR2 is FYNNEI. With 3 bases clipped from V and 0 bases from J, the junction kept 7 bases outside the gene matches. Together with reference TRBV2 and TRBJ1-3, the CDR3 gives the full variable domain: EPEVTQTPSHQVTQMGQEVILRCVPISNHLYFYWYRQILGQKVEFLVSFYNNEISEKSEIFDDQFSVERPDGSNFTLKIRSTKLEDSAMYFCASSDKAGGGSGNTIYFGEGSWLTVV.

This clone was counted only a few times. Other DNA sequences within the sample encode an identical CDR3. The rearrangement uses TRBV6-1 and TRBJ1-1; TRBD1 aligns across 9 bases. Germline-derived CDR1 and CDR2 are MNHNS and SASEGT. The CDR3 covers 15 residues. After removal of 4 bases from V and 3 bases from J, the junction contained 6 bases not matched to a gene. The CDR3 coding sequence is TGTGCCAGCAGTGGAATCACAGGGGGCTACACTGAAGCTTTCTTT. As protein: CASSGITGGYTEAFF.